This T cell receptor beta chain was found in a study of blood T cell repertoires in COVID-19. About the research overall: COVID-19 samples from acute and convalescent phases originated in the United States, Italy and Spain. Nucleic acid was either cDNA or gDNA, and it came from T cells, B-cell-depleted T cells, or PBMCs.

Germline V gene sequence: CDR1 MGHDK, CDR2 SYGVNS. CDR3 length: 12 amino acids. V was pared by 5 bases and J by 7 bases, with 9 bases between. In the source study's methods: Cell counts per sample came from amplifying reference gene primers. The data were produced by immunoSEQ multiplex PCR, yet TCRdb's version contains in-frame clones alone and is incomplete. That table supplies the V and J calls and clone size; D and trimming were determined from the DNA. This table holds 200,000 to 250,000 clones, 84% found once. The chain couples TRBV25-1 to TRBJ1-3; a possible D gene is TRBD1 (5 bases). This sequence was found in a woman aged 50 to 60 with active or convalescent COVID-19. Sequencing was performed on peripheral blood. The CDR3 sequence: CASSRQSNTIYF. The CDR3 bases are TGTGCCAGCAGTCGACAGTCTAACACCATATATTTT.